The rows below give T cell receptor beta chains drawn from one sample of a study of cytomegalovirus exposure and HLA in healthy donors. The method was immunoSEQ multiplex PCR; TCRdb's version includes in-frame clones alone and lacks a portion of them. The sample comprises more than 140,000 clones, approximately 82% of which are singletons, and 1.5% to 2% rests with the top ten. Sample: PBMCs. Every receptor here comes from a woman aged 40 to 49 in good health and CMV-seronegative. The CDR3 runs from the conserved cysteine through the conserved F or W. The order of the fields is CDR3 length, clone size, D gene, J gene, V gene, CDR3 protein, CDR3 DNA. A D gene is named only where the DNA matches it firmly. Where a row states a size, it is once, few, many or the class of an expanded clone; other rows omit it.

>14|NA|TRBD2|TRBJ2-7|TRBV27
CASSFTSASYEQYF
TGTGCCAGCAGTTTTACTAGCGCATCCTACGAGCAGTACTTC
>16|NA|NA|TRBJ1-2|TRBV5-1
CASSLTSGGPNYGYTF
TGCGCCAGCAGCTTGACGTCAGGAGGGCCTAACTATGGCTACACCTTC
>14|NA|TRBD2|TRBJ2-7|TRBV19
CASSGAGGSYEQYF
TGTGCCAGTAGCGGGGCGGGAGGTTCCTACGAGCAGTACTTC
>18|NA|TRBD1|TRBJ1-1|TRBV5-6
CASSLISFGTGVGNEAFF
TGTGCCAGCAGCTTGATTTCGTTCGGGACAGGGGTCGGGAATGAAGCTTTCTTT
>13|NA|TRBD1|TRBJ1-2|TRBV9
CASSVVQGDGYTF
TGTGCCAGCAGCGTAGTCCAGGGGGATGGCTACACCTTC
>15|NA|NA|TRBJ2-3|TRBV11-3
CASSRGGTSTDTQYF
TGTGCCAGCAGCCGCGGTGGAACTAGCACAGATACGCAGTATTTT
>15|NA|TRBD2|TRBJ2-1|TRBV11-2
CASSSDPLGGRGQFF
TGTGCCAGCAGCTCCGACCCACTTGGGGGGAGGGGACAGTTCTTC
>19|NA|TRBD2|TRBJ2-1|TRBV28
CASSFPPIRTSGNYNEQFF
TGTGCCAGCAGCTTTCCCCCGATAAGGACTAGCGGGAACTACAATGAGCAGTTCTTC
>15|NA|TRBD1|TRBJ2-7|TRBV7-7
CASSLGTGYSYEQYF
TGTGCCAGCAGCCTCGGGACAGGGTACTCCTACGAGCAGTACTTC
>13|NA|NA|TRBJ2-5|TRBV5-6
CASSLRVLETQYF
TGTGCCAGCAGCCTGAGGGTGTTAGAGACCCAGTACTTC
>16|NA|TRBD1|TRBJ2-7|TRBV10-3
CAISEAGTGGTYEQYF
TGTGCCATCAGTGAGGCCGGGACAGGGGGTACCTACGAGCAGTACTTC
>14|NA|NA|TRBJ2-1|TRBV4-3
CASSYDGTYNEQFF
TGCGCCAGCAGCTACGACGGGACCTACAATGAGCAGTTCTTC
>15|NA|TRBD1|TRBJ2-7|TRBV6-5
CASSYGTGLSYEQYF
TGTGCCAGCAGTTACGGGACAGGTCTTTCCTACGAGCAGTACTTC
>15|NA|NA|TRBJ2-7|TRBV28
CASSFGLAASYEQYF
TGTGCCAGCAGTTTTGGGTTAGCAGCCTCCTACGAGCAGTACTTC
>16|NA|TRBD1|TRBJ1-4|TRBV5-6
CASSPSTDRGHEKLFF
TGTGCCAGCAGCCCCTCTACCGACAGGGGGCATGAAAAACTGTTTTTT
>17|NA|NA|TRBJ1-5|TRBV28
CASSPIGIGGVRQPQHF
TGTGCCAGCAGTCCCATTGGGATCGGGGGGGTTCGTCAGCCCCAGCATTTT
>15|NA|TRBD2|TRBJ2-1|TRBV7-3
CASRPRLAGYNEQFF
TGTGCCAGCAGACCTCGACTAGCGGGGTACAATGAGCAGTTCTTC
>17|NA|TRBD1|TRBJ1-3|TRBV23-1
CASRRPLSGQGIDTIYF
TGCGCCAGCAGGCGCCCTTTGTCGGGACAGGGGATAGACACCATATATTTT
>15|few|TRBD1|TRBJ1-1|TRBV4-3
CASSQKGAWNTEAFF
TGCGCCAGCAGCCAAAAGGGGGCGTGGAACACTGAAGCTTTCTTT
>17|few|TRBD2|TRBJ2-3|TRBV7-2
CASSLVWLAGSTDTQYF
TGTGCCAGCAGCTTAGTCTGGCTAGCGGGAAGCACAGATACGCAGTATTTT
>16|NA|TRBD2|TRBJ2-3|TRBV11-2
CASSSDFAGEADTQYF
TGTGCCAGCAGCTCCGACTTCGCGGGGGAGGCAGATACGCAGTATTTT
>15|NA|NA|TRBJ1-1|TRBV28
CASTMRALGWTEAFF
TGTGCCAGCACTATGAGGGCTTTAGGTTGGACTGAAGCTTTCTTT
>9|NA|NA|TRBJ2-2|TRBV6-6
CASSPGLFF
TGTGCCAGCAGTCCGGGGCTGTTTTTT
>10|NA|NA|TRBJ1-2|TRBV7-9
CASSSLGYTF
TGTGCCAGCAGCTCTCTAGGCTACACCTTC
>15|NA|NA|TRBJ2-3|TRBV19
CASTTSAGNTDTQYF
TGTGCCAGTACGACATCGGCGGGGAACACAGATACGCAGTATTTT
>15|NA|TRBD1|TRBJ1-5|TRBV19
CASSPRQGAGQPQHF
TGTGCCAGTAGTCCCCGACAGGGGGCAGGCCAGCCCCAGCATTTT
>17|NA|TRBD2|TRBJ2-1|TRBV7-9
CASSSRASGRALHEQFF
TGTGCCAGCAGCTCCCGGGCTAGCGGGAGGGCCTTACATGAGCAGTTCTTC
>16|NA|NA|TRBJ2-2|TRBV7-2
CASSRAGVGNTGELFF
TGTGCCAGCAGCAGGGCAGGGGTGGGGAACACCGGGGAGCTGTTTTTT
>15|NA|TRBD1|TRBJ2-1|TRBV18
CASSPLRGQVNEQFF
TGTGCCAGCTCACCACTGAGGGGGCAGGTCAATGAGCAGTTCTTC
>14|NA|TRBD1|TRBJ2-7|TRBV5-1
CASSYGQGTYEQYF
TGCGCCAGCAGCTACGGACAGGGCACCTACGAGCAGTACTTC
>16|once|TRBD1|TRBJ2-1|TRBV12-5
CASGLPSGQGPPRQFF
TGTGCTAGTGGTTTGCCTTCGGGACAGGGCCCCCCACGGCAGTTCTTC
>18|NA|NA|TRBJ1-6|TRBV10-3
CAISESMVYTGDNSPLHF
TGTGCCATCAGTGAGTCGATGGTCTACACCGGAGATAATTCACCCCTCCACTTT
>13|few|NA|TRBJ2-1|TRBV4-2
CASSQDPVVEQFF
TGTGCCAGCAGCCAAGATCCCGTAGTTGAGCAGTTCTTC
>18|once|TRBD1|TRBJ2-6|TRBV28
CASRSPGQPFSGANVLTF
TGTGCCAGCAGGTCCCCGGGACAGCCATTCTCTGGGGCCAACGTCCTGACTTTC
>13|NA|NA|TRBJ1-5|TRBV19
CASSGAHRQPQHF
TGTGCCAGTAGTGGGGCACATCGGCAGCCCCAGCATTTT
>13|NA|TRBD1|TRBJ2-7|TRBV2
CASMGQGALVQYF
TGTGCCAGCATGGGCCAGGGGGCACTCGTGCAGTACTTC
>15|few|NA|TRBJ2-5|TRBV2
CASSPAGPPQETQYF
TGTGCCAGCAGCCCTGCAGGGCCTCCCCAAGAGACCCAGTACTTC
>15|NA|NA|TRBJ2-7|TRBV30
CAWSGPGGEPYEQYF
TGTGCCTGGAGTGGCCCCGGGGGAGAGCCCTACGAGCAGTACTTC
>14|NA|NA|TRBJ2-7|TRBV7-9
CASSPAGSTYEQYF
TGTGCCAGCAGCCCCGCGGGCTCAACCTACGAGCAGTACTTC
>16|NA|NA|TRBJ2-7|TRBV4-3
CASSQEYGWFSYEQYF
TGCGCCAGCAGCCAAGAATACGGGTGGTTTTCCTACGAGCAGTACTTC
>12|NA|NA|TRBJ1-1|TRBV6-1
CASSNRDTEAFF
TGTGCCAGCAGTAACCGGGACACTGAAGCTTTCTTT
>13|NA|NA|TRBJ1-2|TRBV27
CASSPGVNYGYTF
TGTGCCAGCAGCCCGGGGGTTAACTATGGCTACACCTTC
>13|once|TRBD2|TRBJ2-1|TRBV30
CAWSGQLAGVQFF
TGTGCCTGGAGTGGGCAACTAGCGGGAGTGCAGTTCTTC
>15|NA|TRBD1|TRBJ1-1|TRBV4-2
CASSRQGNGDTEAFF
TGTGCCAGCAGCCGACAGGGGAACGGAGACACTGAAGCTTTCTTT
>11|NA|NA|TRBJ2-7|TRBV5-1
CASSSTYEQYF
TGCGCCAGCAGCTCTACCTACGAGCAGTACTTC
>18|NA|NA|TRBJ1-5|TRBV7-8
CASSLKGITRGFNQPQHF
TGTGCCAGCAGCTTAAAAGGCATCACAAGGGGGTTTAATCAGCCCCAGCATTTT
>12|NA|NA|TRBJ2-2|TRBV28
CASSLLTGELFF
TGTGCCAGCAGTTTATTAACCGGGGAGCTGTTTTTT
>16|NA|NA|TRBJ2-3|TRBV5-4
CASSPAKTRSTDTQYF
TGTGCCAGCAGCCCTGCCAAGACTCGGAGCACAGATACGCAGTATTTT
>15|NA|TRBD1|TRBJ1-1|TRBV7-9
CASSFGTGYSTEAFF
TGTGCCAGCAGCTTTGGGACAGGGTATTCAACTGAAGCTTTCTTT
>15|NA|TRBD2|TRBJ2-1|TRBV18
CASSPTSGIMDEQFF
TGTGCCAGCTCACCGACTAGCGGGATTATGGATGAGCAGTTCTTC
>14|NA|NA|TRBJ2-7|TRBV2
CATLDPTGPYEQYF
TGTGCCACCCTCGACCCTACAGGCCCCTACGAGCAGTACTTC
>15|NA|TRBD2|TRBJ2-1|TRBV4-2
CASSQISGSIGEQFF
TGTGCCAGCAGCCAAATTAGCGGGAGCATAGGTGAGCAGTTCTTC
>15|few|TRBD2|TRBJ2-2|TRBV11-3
CASSFSGSKTGELFF
TGTGCCAGCAGCTTCAGCGGGAGCAAAACCGGGGAGCTGTTTTTT
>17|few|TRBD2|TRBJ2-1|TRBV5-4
CASSQPMRAGGDNEQFF
TGTGCCAGCAGCCAACCCATGAGAGCGGGAGGCGACAATGAGCAGTTCTTC